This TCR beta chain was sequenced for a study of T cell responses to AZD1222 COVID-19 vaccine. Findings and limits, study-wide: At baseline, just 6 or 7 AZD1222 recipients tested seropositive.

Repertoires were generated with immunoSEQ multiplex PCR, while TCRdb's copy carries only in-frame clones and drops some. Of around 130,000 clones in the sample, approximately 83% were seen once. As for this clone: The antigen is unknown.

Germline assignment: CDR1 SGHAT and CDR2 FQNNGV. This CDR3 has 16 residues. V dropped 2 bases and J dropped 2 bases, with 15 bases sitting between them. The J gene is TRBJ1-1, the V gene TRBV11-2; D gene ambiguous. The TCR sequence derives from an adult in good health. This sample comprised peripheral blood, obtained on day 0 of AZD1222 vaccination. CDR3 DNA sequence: TGTGCCAGCAGCTTAATGGGGTCAGTCTATAACACTGAAGCTTTCTTT. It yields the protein CASSLMGSVYNTEAFF.